The 13 T cell receptor beta chains in this list originate from one sample, sequenced in a study of cytomegalovirus exposure and HLA in healthy donors. Both 60 Vbeta primers and 13 Jbeta primers went into the PCR. Sequencing was performed with immunoSEQ multiplex PCR; in TCRdb, only in-frame clones are kept and a portion is missing. The sample records about 180,000 clones, around 75% being singletons. Sequencing was carried out using PBMCs. The receptors were gathered from a male donor in good health and CMV-seronegative.

The V gene is TRBV30, the J gene TRBJ1-5; D may be TRBD1 (6 bases). The CDR3 runs 14 residues. The germline V and J ends were trimmed by 5 bases and 4 bases, with 15 bases remaining between them. Per the germline V gene, CDR1 is GTSNPN and CDR2 is SVGIG (reference sequence). In DNA form, the CDR3 reads TGTGCCTGGGGCGGGGGCGGGCGTAATCAGCCCCAGCATTTT. It codes for CAWGGGGRNQPQHF.

The V gene is TRBV30, the J gene TRBJ1-5, with 7 bases fitting TRBD1. The CDR3 length is 13 residues. V shed 5 bases and J 3 bases; nucleotides not matched to a gene: 4. The V gene's germline CDR1 is GTSNPN and CDR2 SVGIG (reference sequence). CDR3 sequence: CAWETGLNQPQHF. In DNA form, the CDR3 reads TGTGCCTGGGAGACAGGGCTCAATCAGCCCCAGCATTTT.

The CDR3 bases are TGTGCCAGCAGGGGACAGGACACAGATACGCAGTATTTT. Amino acid sequence: CASRGQDTDTQYF. This chain uses TRBV6-1 with TRBJ2-3, with 8 bases that match TRBD1. V lost 6 bases, J lost 2 bases, and 1 base stayed unmatched. CDR3 length: 13 residues. Germline V lookup: CDR1 MNHNS, CDR2 SASEGT.

The chain combines TRBV6-1 with TRBJ1-2; perhaps TRBD1 as D (6 bases). Germline loops: CDR1 MNHNS, CDR2 SASEGT. Between the trimmed V and J ends, which lost 5 bases and 6 bases, there was a span of 10 bases. The CDR3 runs 12 residues. The CDR3 coding sequence is TGTGCCAGCAGTAGGGCAGGGGATGGCTACACCTTC. Residues: CASSRAGDGYTF.

This clone has only one observation. This specimen includes other DNA sequences encoding the same CDR3. This sequence joins TRBV19 and TRBJ2-1; tentative D call: TRBD2 (5 bases). The CDR3 is 13 residues long. Germline V CDR1 and CDR2: LNHDA, SQIVND (reference sequence). V was trimmed by 5 bases and J by 3 bases, leaving 8 bases between them. CDR3: CASSLGLYNEQFF. CDR3 DNA sequence: TGTGCCAGTAGTCTCGGACTCTACAATGAGCAGTTCTTC. Full variable domain (missing parts from reference TRBV19 and TRBJ2-1): DGGITQSPKYLFRKEGQNVTLSCEQNLNHDAMYWYRQDPGQGLRLIYYSQIVNDFQKGDIAEGYSVSREKKESFPLTVTSAQKNPTAFYLCASSLGLYNEQFFGPGTRLTVL.

The chain recombines TRBV5-6 with TRBJ2-2; D might be TRBD2 (5 bases). Looked up from germline, CDR1 is SGHDT and CDR2 is YYEEEE. CDR3 length: 17 amino acids. The germline V and J ends were trimmed by 1 base and 0 bases, with 13 bases remaining between them. DNA for the CDR3: TGTGCCAGCAGCTTGTTTACGCTAGCCTCGAACACCGGGGAGCTGTTTTTT. Translating gives CASSLFTLASNTGELFF.

J is TRBJ1-2 and V is TRBV7-9; D is ambiguous. The V gene's germline CDR1 is SEHNR and CDR2 FQNEAQ (reference sequence). This CDR3 spans 13 amino acids. V gave up 8 bases and J gave up 2 bases, with 12 bases separating them. CDR3 in amino acids: CASGFGMNYGYTF. Here the CDR3 DNA reads TGTGCCAGCGGATTCGGGATGAACTATGGCTACACCTTC.

This clone was recorded a few times. The chain carries TRBV6-6 and TRBJ2-1; 7 bases are a match to TRBD2. The CDR3 loop spans 15 amino acids. Trimming removed 2 bases from V and 5 bases from J; junction bases left unmatched: 6. The germline V gene has CDR1 MNHNY and CDR2 SVGAGI (reference sequence). The CDR3 nucleotides read TGTGCCAGCAGTTACCGGGGGGTTCGCGACAATGAGCAGTTCTTC. Translation: CASSYRGVRDNEQFF.

The chain joins TRBV28 to TRBJ2-1, with 11 bases aligning to TRBD2. This CDR3 is 17 amino acids long. The V segment lost 5 bases and the J segment 4 bases; nucleotides outside the gene matches: 10. CDR1 and CDR2 (germline): MDHEN, SYDVKM. The CDR3 coding sequence is TGTGCCAGCAGTCAATATAGCGGGAGGGCCTTGTACAATGAGCAGTTCTTC. This gives the protein CASSQYSGRALYNEQFF.

Regarding this clone: The sample contains more than one DNA sequence encoding this CDR3. The rearrangement uses TRBV9 and TRBJ2-3; D gene uncertain. The CDR3 runs to 12 residues. Looked up from germline, CDR1 is SGDLS and CDR2 is YYNGEE. Trimming left V 4 bases short and J 0 bases short, with 3 bases between. This chain's CDR3 is CASSPSTDTQYF. For the CDR3, the DNA is TGTGCCAGCAGCCCGAGCACAGATACGCAGTATTTT.

This clone has just one count. V gene TRBV2 combines with J gene TRBJ1-2; 7 positions agree with TRBD1. The CDR3 runs 13 residues. Germline-derived CDR1 and CDR2 are SNHLY and FYNNEI. Trimming at V came to 7 bases and at J to 3 bases, leaving 5 bases not matched to a gene. CDR3 sequence reads: CASNLDRDYGYTF. DNA of the CDR3: TGTGCCAGCAACCTTGACAGGGACTATGGCTACACCTTC.

This clone was found once. Additional DNA sequences in this sample encode the identical CDR3. The DNA of the CDR3 is TGTGCCAGCAGTTCTCCCAGCACAGATACGCAGTATTTT. Translating gives CASSSPSTDTQYF. The chain joins TRBV27 to TRBJ2-3; D gene unclear. The germline V gene encodes CDR1 MNHEY and CDR2 SMNVEV (reference sequence). The CDR3 totals 13 residues. V was shortened by 4 bases and J by 0 bases, with 5 bases between the two germline ends.

This clone was observed once. The V and J genes are TRBV27 and TRBJ2-7; 9 nucleotides agree with TRBD1. The CDR3 is 14 amino acids. Unmatched junction bases numbered 9, after V lost 8 bases and J lost 4 bases. Germline CDR1 reads MNHEY; CDR2 reads SMNVEV (reference sequence). Here the CDR3 reads CASGNGQGLYEQYF. Here the CDR3 DNA reads TGTGCCAGCGGAAATGGACAGGGGTTGTACGAGCAGTACTTC.